What follows describes a single T cell receptor beta chain. One end of the junction does not line up with germline, which may come from a read error. These data are taken from a study of early T cells in non-severe SARS-CoV-2 infection. CDR1 and CDR2 (germline): DFQATT, SNEGSKA (reference sequence). CDR3 size: 14 residues. TCRdb re-derived calls from the 5' RACE reads in MiXCR, one entry per CDR3 protein. The sample has roughly 48,000 distinct CDR3 sequences, roughly 5.3% seen once. This sequence joins TRBV20-1 and TRBJ1-6, with D possibly being TRBD1 (6 bases). The TCR originated in an adult who was a healthcare worker with PCR-confirmed SARS-CoV-2 infection or an uninfected control (not recorded which). The sequencing sample was made of whole blood. The DNA for the CDR3 is TGCAGTGCTCGTGGGGACACGGGGAATTCACCCCCCCACTTT. Protein sequence: CSARGDTGNSPPHF.